These T cell receptor beta chains were read from a single sample in a study of T cells after yellow fever vaccination. TCRdb reanalysed the 5' RACE reads using MiXCR and keeps one entry per CDR3 protein. Among around 500,000 distinct CDR3 sequences listed, 21% were seen once. Sample: PBMCs, taken roughly 20 days after the first yellow fever vaccination. These TCRs come from a man aged 18 to 30 who received the YFV17D yellow fever vaccine. Each CDR3 is given with its conserved first and last residue. Clone sizes are given selectively: once, few, many, or a class where the clone is expanded.

- TRBJ2-1 TRBV7-9 CASSLFSGGRRNEQFF
- TRBJ2-1 TRBV10-3 CAISGGQYSSYNEQFF
- TRBJ1-1 TRBV7-9 CASSFGPEAFF
- TRBJ2-3 TRBV7-3 CASSQDTTDTQYF
- TRBJ1-2 TRBV2 CASSGRQGLVYGYTF
- TRBJ1-2 TRBV12-3/TRBV12-4 CASNRGGGGGGYTF
- TRBJ2-5 TRBV29-1 CSAARGNQETQYF
- TRBJ2-5 TRBV6-1 CASLRGPPGKETQYF
few TRBJ2-5 TRBV3-1 CATGGVRETQYF
- TRBJ2-7 TRBV4-1 CASSQGVATSYEQYF
- TRBJ1-6 TRBV18 CASSSTQPNNSPLHF
- TRBJ2-5 TRBV9 CASSPPRGGQETQYF
few TRBJ1-6 TRBV9 CASSVAPTGHSPLHF
many TRBJ2-3 TRBV5-1 CASSFTRTGSSTDTQYF
few TRBJ1-1 TRBV7-2 CASSLRERDTEAFF
- TRBJ1-2 TRBV6-5 CASSYSGRYGYTF
- TRBJ2-5 TRBV6-1 CASRDRFLETQYF
- TRBJ2-5 TRBV18 CASSPGVVETQYF
once TRBJ2-5 TRBV15 CATSKLQGSETQYF
- TRBJ2-7 TRBV7-9 CASSSQGKAYEQYF
- TRBJ1-1 TRBV14 CASSPYEGRDTEAFF
few TRBJ1-1 TRBV5-6 CASSPWGGLNTEAFF
few TRBJ1-2 TRBV5-1 CASSSWDRGYGYTF
- TRBJ2-6 TRBV2 CASSATGPLFGANVLTF
- TRBJ2-7 TRBV2 CASSELDYEQYF
many TRBJ2-2 TRBV4-2 CASSQVIRVGGELFF
few TRBJ2-5 TRBV9 CASSVGLAEQETQYF
- TRBJ2-5 TRBV3-1 CASSDNDKQETQYF
few TRBJ2-1 TRBV7-2 CASSIWVDNEQFF
few TRBJ1-4 TRBV12-3/TRBV12-4 CASSLSDRSEKLFF
- TRBJ1-2 TRBV27 CASGQGNYGYTF
- TRBJ2-3 TRBV7-9 CASSLAGRPDTQYF
few TRBJ2-5 TRBV9 CASSVRVHPETQYF
- TRBJ1-5 TRBV24-1 CATSEPGQFNQPQHF
many TRBJ1-3 TRBV5-6 CASSSTGSSGNTIYF